This T cell receptor (beta chain) was captured in a study of blood T cell repertoires in COVID-19. This CDR3 is built from 14 residues. V gave up 0 bases and J gave up 3 bases, with 9 bases separating them. CDR1 and CDR2 (germline): LGHNA, YNFKEQ. In terms of age and location, participants ranged from roughly 18 to 90 years and lived in about 25 US areas. Assignments of participants to cohorts depended upon their own reported clinical history. Source study methods: Reference gene primer amplification yielded estimated nucleated cell counts. Profiled with immunoSEQ multiplex PCR; TCRdb holds only in-frame clones, not every one. The DNA was the basis for D and trimming; V, J and clone size are from that table. The top ten clones hold around 4.5% of a sample with approximately 300,000 clones, 90% of them seen once.

The sample taken for sequencing was PBMCs or T cells enriched from blood (not recorded which). The chain employs TRBV4-2 and TRBJ2-7; D is uncertain. The origin of this receptor is a woman in her late teens or twenties with acute COVID-19. In DNA, the CDR3 is TGTGCCAGCAGCCAAGAACTGCACTTCTACGAGCAGTACTTC. It specifies CASSQELHFYEQYF.